This entry concerns a single T cell receptor beta chain. The sample belongs to a study of T cell responses to AZD1222 COVID-19 vaccine. The data were produced by immunoSEQ multiplex PCR, yet TCRdb's version contains in-frame clones alone and is incomplete. Altogether 50,000 to 60,000 clones are present, 80% to 90% being singletons, with the ten largest covering over 12%. The V end lost 3 bases, the J end lost 1 base, and 10 bases lay between the germline ends. There are 15 residues in the CDR3. Germline V CDR1 and CDR2: SNHLY, FYNNEI. This sequence was found in an adult in good health. The chain links TRBV2 to TRBJ1-5, with D unclear. Sequencing was performed on peripheral blood, taken on day 0 of AZD1222 vaccination. The CDR3 region has the DNA TGTGCCAGCAGTGACAGCCTTCTAAGCAATCAGCCCCAGCATTTT. Its protein is CASSDSLLSNQPQHF.